The T cell receptor (beta chain) described here comes from a study of blood T cell repertoires in COVID-19 (TCRdb year 2020). Looking at the study overall: Collaborator samples came from the United States, Italy and Spain and covered acute and convalescent phases of COVID-19. The prospective study material was composed of cDNA or gDNA derived from T cells, B-cell-depleted T cells, or PBMCs. Subjects who had been exposed to COVID-19, were actively infected with it, or had recovered from it provided the deeply sampled blood TCRbeta repertoires that made up the dataset. The repertoires were released in a freely available public database intended as a resource for research on the immune response to SARS-CoV-2. The samples were drawn from two sources: the first 160 participants of the ongoing ImmuneRACE study, and 1,000 to 1,500 subjects contributed by 6 global collaborators. Nearly every sample came with metadata listing a de-identified subject ID, COVID-19 status, age in years and sex. Where available, HLA class I and class II types were taken from metadata supplied by the sample provider and were not determined by assay-based typing.

Each collaborating institution followed its own protocols to collect whole blood in K2EDTA tubes. Collaborator samples were shipped for TCRbeta analysis as frozen whole blood, isolated PBMCs, or DNA extracted from either sample type. TCRbeta CDR3 regions were amplified from genomic DNA by means of the immunoSEQ Assay, a bias-controlled multiplex PCR. The original methods were these. The number of nucleated cells in each sample was estimated from the amplification of reference gene primers within the assay. To quantify the absolute abundance of each unique TCRbeta CDR3 rearrangement, sequence reads were collapsed and filtered. For each sample, productive Simpson clonality was calculated as the square root of Simpson's diversity index over productive rearrangements. TCRdb took this table from immuneACCESS and kept in-frame rearrangements with V and J called. Such tables lack part of the clones; where checked against another copy, unresolved V genes explain under half of the gap, and the rest is unexplained. The DNA was the basis for D and trimming; V, J and clone size are from that table. This sample is represented by more than 200,000 clones; 70% to 90% of them were singletons. The ten largest clones add up to around 4.5% of the sample.

What the authors observed across the whole study: The amount of clinical and demographic metadata varied by source and participant and was provided uncurated.

Regarding this clone: Its cognate antigen has yet to be identified. No much larger clonotype is one base removed from it; base qualities were not supplied.

The receptor comes from a man aged 45-60 years with acute or convalescent COVID-19. The sequenced material came from peripheral blood.

The nucleotide sequence is TGTGCCAGTAGTAGATCGGACAGGGGAAATGAAAAACTGTTTTTT. Its amino acids are CASSRSDRGNEKLFF. This chain joins TRBV19 to TRBJ1-4, and TRBD1 matches 9 of the central bases. CDR1 LNHDA and CDR2 SQIVND were looked up in the germline V gene (reference sequence). Here V drops 4 bases and J drops 5 bases, and the junction holds 5 bases not matched to any gene. The CDR3 goes from the cysteine to the phenylalanine over 15 residues. Just CDR3 DNA is preserved here, 45 bases in frame from base 1.